This T cell receptor (beta chain) was identified during a study of human T cells and chemical hapten exposure. TCRdb redid the calling of the RACE reads with MiXCR, one entry per CDR3 protein. The sample yields 80,000 to 95,000 distinct CDR3 sequences, about 10% seen once. V lost 4 bases and J lost 1, with 8 bases in between. Germline loops: CDR1 SNHLY, CDR2 FYNNEI. The CDR3 extends over 14 amino acids. The table lists this clonotype with many counts. The time point is: patch test 1, 2 weeks after DPC sensitization. Treatment: therapeutic diphenylcyclopropenone sensitization with weekly scalp DPC. The J gene is TRBJ1-5, the V gene TRBV2; no definite D call. The sample was whole blood, taken in connection with sensitization to the hapten diphenylcyclopropenone (DPC). The receptor was derived from a woman in her fifties or sixties with alopecia areata. Some clones in this sample may be carry-over from other donors' samples. Here the CDR3 reads CASSGTMSNQPQHF. The CDR3 DNA is TGTGCCAGCAGTGGGACCATGAGCAATCAGCCCCAGCATTTT.